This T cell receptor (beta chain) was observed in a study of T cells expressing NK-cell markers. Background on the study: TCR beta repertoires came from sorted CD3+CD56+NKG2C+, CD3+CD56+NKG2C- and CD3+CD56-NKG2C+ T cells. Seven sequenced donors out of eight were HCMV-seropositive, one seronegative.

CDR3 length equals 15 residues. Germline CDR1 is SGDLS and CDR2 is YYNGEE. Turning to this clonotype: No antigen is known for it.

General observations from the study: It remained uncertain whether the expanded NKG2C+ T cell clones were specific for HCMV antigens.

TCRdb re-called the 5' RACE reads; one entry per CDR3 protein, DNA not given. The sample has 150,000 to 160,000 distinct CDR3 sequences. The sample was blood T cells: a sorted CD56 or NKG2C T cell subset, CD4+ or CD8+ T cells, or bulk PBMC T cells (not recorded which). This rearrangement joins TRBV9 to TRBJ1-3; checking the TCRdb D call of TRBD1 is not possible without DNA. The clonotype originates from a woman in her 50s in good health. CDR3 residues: CASSLDSNSGNTIYF.